The sequence of this T cell receptor beta chain was determined in a study of cytomegalovirus exposure and HLA in healthy donors. Study-wide results and limits: Later, an analysis showed that TCR beta chains associated with HLA were more clonally expanded than others that were equally common. Within an earlier analysis, most TCR beta V segments proved productive either about 90% or about 30% of the time. The authors later found TCR association rates varying by HLA locus, with DRB1 most and HLA-C fewest.

A remark on this clone: The antigen remains undetermined.

The study ran its PCR with 60 Vbeta and 13 Jbeta primers. Original processing methods: A later analysis tallied some 84 million unique TCR beta chains, around 11 million of them shared. Produced via immunoSEQ multiplex PCR; TCRdb's table is partial and in-frame only. The V and J calls and clone size are taken from that table; D and trimming were inferred from the DNA. The sample has around 180,000 clones, about 87% seen once. The CDR3 has 12 residues. Trimming cost V 4 bases and J 5 bases; bases outside gene matches: 3. CDR1 and CDR2 from the germline V gene are SGHRS and YFSETQ. The sequencing sample was made of PBMCs. This clonotype was obtained from a woman aged 18-30 years in good health and CMV-seronegative. The chain joins TRBV5-1 to TRBJ2-7, with 7 bases matching TRBD1. The CDR3 region has the DNA TGCGCCAGCAGCCGCGACAGGGACGAGCAGTACTTC. This codes for CASSRDRDEQYF.